The T cell receptor (beta chain) under discussion was sequenced for a study of T cells after yellow fever vaccination. The CDR3 extends over 14 amino acids. Per the germline V gene, CDR1 is MNHNS and CDR2 is SASEGT. Trimming cost V 6 bases and J 1 base, with 10 bases left between them. TCRdb processed the 5' RACE reads anew with MiXCR; each CDR3 protein has one entry. The table records 310,000 or so distinct CDR3 sequences, 6.8% of them present only once. This TCR was sampled from a man younger than 35 who received the YFV17D yellow fever vaccine. The sample was PBMCs, taken approximately 40 days after the first yellow fever vaccination. The chain joins TRBV6-1 to TRBJ2-1; no firm D call. The CDR3 region has the DNA TGTGCCAGCAGGCACAGCGAATCCTACAATGAGCAGTTCTTC. Amino acid sequence: CASRHSESYNEQFF.